The rows below give T cell receptor beta chains drawn from one sample of a study of cytomegalovirus exposure and HLA in healthy donors. TCRdb's copy holds only in-frame clones and misses some; the assay was immunoSEQ multiplex PCR. The sample holds about 120,000 clones, around 80% seen once. The source material was PBMCs. These receptors all come from a woman between 40 and 50 years old in good health and CMV-seropositive. Both conserved end residues are part of each CDR3. The D gene is left open where the match is weak. Size tells how often a clone was seen (once, few, many) or the class of an expanded clone, and some rows leave it out.

>TRBJ2-3|TRBV4-3|NA|once
CASSQGGGLRPVDTQYF
TGCGCCAGCAGCCAAGGAGGAGGGCTCCGCCCGGTCGATACGCAGTATTTT
>TRBJ1-4|TRBV5-1|NA|few
CASSLGVQGNEKLFF
TGCGCCAGCAGCTTGGGCGTCCAGGGGAATGAAAAACTGTTTTTT
>TRBJ1-2|TRBV19|TRBD1|NA
CASSKLTGAYGYTF
TGTGCCAGTAGTAAATTGACAGGGGCATATGGCTACACCTTC
>TRBJ2-4|TRBV21-1|NA|NA
CASAKGREGAKNIQYF
TGTGCCAGCGCCAAGGGGCGGGAGGGGGCCAAAAACATTCAGTACTTC
>TRBJ2-3|TRBV7-3|TRBD2|NA
CASSLTGLAGGGDTQYF
TGTGCCAGCAGCTTAACGGGACTAGCGGGGGGAGGAGATACGCAGTATTTT
>TRBJ2-3|TRBV5-4|NA|NA
CASRQQSTDTQYF
TGTGCCAGCAGACAGCAAAGCACAGATACGCAGTATTTT
>TRBJ1-3|TRBV5-6|TRBD1|NA
CASSGKGTAAWNTIYF
TGTGCCAGCAGCGGAAAGGGGACAGCCGCTTGGAACACCATATATTTT
>TRBJ2-5|TRBV5-6|TRBD2|few
CASSWGLAGQETQYF
TGTGCCAGCAGCTGGGGACTAGCGGGCCAAGAGACCCAGTACTTC
>TRBJ1-2|TRBV7-2|NA|NA
CASSLVPGGGNGYTF
TGTGCCAGCAGCTTGGTTCCCGGGGGGGGAAATGGCTACACCTTC
>TRBJ1-1|TRBV18|NA|NA
CASSPPSGGLGEAFF
TGTGCCAGCTCACCACCCTCGGGGGGCTTGGGTGAAGCTTTCTTT
>TRBJ2-3|TRBV2|TRBD1|NA
CASSESVGGGTDTQYF
TGTGCCAGCAGTGAGTCGGTAGGGGGCGGAACAGATACGCAGTATTTT
>TRBJ1-4|TRBV5-1|NA|NA
CASSNSRDATNEKLFF
TGCGCCAGCAGCAATTCGCGGGACGCAACTAATGAAAAACTGTTTTTT
>TRBJ1-5|TRBV18|TRBD1|NA
CASSPTRDSINQPQHF
TGTGCCAGCTCACCAACCCGGGACAGTATTAATCAGCCCCAGCATTTT
>TRBJ2-7|TRBV27|NA|NA
CASRTKGSSYEQYF
TGTGCCAGCAGGACTAAGGGTAGCTCCTACGAGCAGTACTTC
>TRBJ1-2|TRBV6-1|NA|NA
CASSEVPPTRRDGYTF
TGTGCCAGCAGTGAGGTCCCCCCGACCCGGCGGGATGGCTACACCTTC
>TRBJ1-1|TRBV6-5|NA|few
CASSYAGTVNTEAFF
TGTGCCAGCAGTTACGCGGGCACGGTGAACACTGAAGCTTTCTTT
>TRBJ2-1|TRBV14|NA|NA
CASSQWLANYNEQFF
TGTGCCAGCAGCCAATGGCTAGCCAACTACAATGAGCAGTTCTTC
>TRBJ2-7|TRBV5-1|TRBD1|NA
CASSPRTGSIAYEQYF
TGCGCCAGCAGCCCTAGGACAGGGTCGATCGCCTACGAGCAGTACTTC
>TRBJ2-7|TRBV19|TRBD2|NA
CASRGGGSPYEQYF
TGTGCCAGTAGGGGAGGCGGGAGTCCCTACGAGCAGTACTTC
>TRBJ1-1|TRBV7-9|NA|NA
CASSLLQGGAFF
TGTGCCAGCAGCTTACTTCAGGGAGGAGCTTTCTTT
>TRBJ2-1|TRBV14|TRBD2|once
CASSSLAGGPKAYNEQFF
TGTGCCAGCAGCTCCTTAGCGGGAGGGCCGAAAGCCTACAATGAGCAGTTCTTC
>TRBJ1-1|TRBV25-1|NA|NA
CAVQGQNTEAFF
TGTGCCGTACAGGGCCAGAACACTGAAGCTTTCTTT
>TRBJ2-2|TRBV7-9|TRBD1|NA
CASSRTGLTGELFF
TGTGCCAGCAGCCGGACAGGGTTGACCGGGGAGCTGTTTTTT
>TRBJ1-3|TRBV5-1|NA|NA
CASSLGQAYSGNTIYF
TGCGCCAGCAGCTTGGGACAGGCCTACTCTGGAAACACCATATATTTT
>TRBJ1-1|TRBV11-1|NA|NA
CASSLESGGYTEAFF
TGTGCCAGCAGCTTAGAGTCCGGGGGATACACTGAAGCTTTCTTT
>TRBJ2-5|TRBV7-9|NA|NA
CASSLVPGPKTQYF
TGTGCCAGCAGCTTAGTACCCGGTCCGAAGACCCAGTACTTC
>TRBJ2-5|TRBV30|NA|NA
CAWGAGADQETQYF
TGTGCCTGGGGTGCAGGGGCAGATCAAGAGACCCAGTACTTC
>TRBJ2-1|TRBV30|TRBD2|NA
CAWSPSGASYNEQFF
TGTGCCTGGAGCCCTAGCGGTGCGTCCTACAATGAGCAGTTCTTC
>TRBJ2-7|TRBV29-1|NA|few
CSVGNSFSYEQYF
TGCAGCGTTGGTAACTCCTTCTCCTACGAGCAGTACTTC
>TRBJ2-1|TRBV5-5|NA|NA
CASSSTGENEQFF
TGTGCCAGCAGCTCGACGGGGGAAAATGAGCAGTTCTTC
>TRBJ2-3|TRBV19|TRBD1|NA
CASKIGQGLGDTQYF
TGTGCCAGTAAAATCGGACAGGGGTTGGGAGATACGCAGTATTTT
>TRBJ2-7|TRBV4-1|TRBD2|NA
CASSHGTSGTTYEQYF
TGCGCCAGCAGCCATGGGACTAGCGGGACGACCTACGAGCAGTACTTC
>TRBJ2-2|TRBV10-3|NA|NA
CAISERVRHPANTGELFF
TGTGCCATCAGTGAGCGCGTAAGACACCCGGCGAACACCGGGGAGCTGTTTTTT